The next 5 T cell receptor beta chains were all read from a single sample in a study of T cell clonotyping in hematopoietic cell transplantation. The assay was immunoSEQ multiplex PCR, and TCRdb's table has in-frame clones only and misses some. The profile covers about 15,000 clones, with 70% to 90% appearing a single time and over 3.5% taken by the ten largest. The material sequenced was peripheral blood mononuclear cells. The receptors here all came from a woman in her 40s in good health. Some clones in this sample may be carry-over from other donors' samples.

This sequence joins TRBV7-2 and TRBJ1-2, with D uncertain. Trimming pared 2 bases from V and 4 bases from J, leaving 8 bases between. CDR1 is SGHTA and CDR2 is FQGNSA in the germline V gene. The CDR3 runs to 13 residues. The CDR3 spells CASSLNTVYGYTF. DNA of the CDR3: TGTGCCAGCAGCTTAAACACGGTCTATGGCTACACCTTC.

Comment on this clone: Other DNA sequences from this sample encode an identical CDR3 as well. CDR3 bases: TGTGCCAGCAGTTACGTTCAGGAGATAAACTATGGCTACACCTTC. Translated, it gives CASSYVQEINYGYTF. The chain has TRBV6-6 and TRBJ1-2; D not certain. V lost 2 bases, J lost 2 bases, and 12 bases lay in between. CDR3 length: 15 amino acids. The germline CDR1 and CDR2 sequences are MNHNY and SVGAGI (reference sequence).

The chain recombines TRBV19 with TRBJ2-7; 11 bases fit TRBD2. The CDR3 has 14 residues. In germline, CDR1 is LNHDA, CDR2 SQIVND (reference sequence). Losses at the gene ends were 3 bases for V and 2 bases for J; bases not matched to a gene: 0. The CDR3 DNA is TGTGCCAGTAGTATGACTAGCGGGACCTACGAGCAGTACTTC. It translates to CASSMTSGTYEQYF.

CDR3: CASSVDTTDTQYF. In DNA, the CDR3 is TGTGCCAGCAGCGTAGATACAACAGATACGCAGTATTTT. J is TRBJ2-3 and V is TRBV9, with D hard to call. CDR1 is SGDLS, CDR2 YYNGEE, per germline. CDR3 length equals 13 residues. V was pared by 0 bases and J by 3 bases, with 5 bases between.

This chain uses TRBV2 with TRBJ2-7; 7 nucleotides match TRBD1. CDR3 length equals 17 residues. The ends lost 3 bases at V and 0 bases at J; junction bases unmatched: 11. In germline, CDR1 is SNHLY, CDR2 FYNNEI. CDR3 amino acids: CASSEESLTGSSYEQYF. The CDR3 DNA sequence: TGTGCCAGCAGTGAGGAATCCCTGACAGGGAGCTCCTACGAGCAGTACTTC.